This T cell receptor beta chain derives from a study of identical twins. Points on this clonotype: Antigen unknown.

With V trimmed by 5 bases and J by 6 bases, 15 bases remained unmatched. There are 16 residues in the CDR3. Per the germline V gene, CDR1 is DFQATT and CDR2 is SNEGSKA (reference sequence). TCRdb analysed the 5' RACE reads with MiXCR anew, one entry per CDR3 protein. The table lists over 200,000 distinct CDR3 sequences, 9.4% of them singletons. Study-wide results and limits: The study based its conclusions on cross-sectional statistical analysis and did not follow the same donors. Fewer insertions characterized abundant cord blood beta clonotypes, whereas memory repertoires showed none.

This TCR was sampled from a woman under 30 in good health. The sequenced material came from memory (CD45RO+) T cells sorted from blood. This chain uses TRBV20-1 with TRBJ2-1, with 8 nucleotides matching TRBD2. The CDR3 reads CSAPRRGGGPGNEQFF. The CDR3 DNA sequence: TGCAGTGCTCCGAGGCGCGGCGGGGGGCCAGGCAATGAGCAGTTCTTC.